This T cell receptor beta chain originates from a study of shared clonotypes between healthy human individuals. Findings of the study overall: Naive subsets, compared against memory subsets, generally had larger estimated richness values.

Of note for this clone: Its antigen is still unknown.

The junction had 5 bases not matched to a gene; V was cut back by 4 bases and J by 7 bases. The CDR3 extends over 14 amino acids. Some clones are missing from TCRdb's copy, which holds only in-frame ones; the method was immunoSEQ multiplex PCR. Here the sample spans about 2.4 million clones, over 85% being singletons. This clonotype was obtained from a man between 18 and 29 years old in good health. Some clones in this sample may be carry-over from other donors' samples. The gene calls are TRBV5-3 and TRBJ2-1; 10 bases align to TRBD1. TRBV5-3 is an open reading frame whose function is uncertain. The sequenced material came from naive CD4+ T cells from PBMCs. Subset noted: CD45RA+ positively selected. The CDR3 loop is CARSRDRGGNEQFF. The CDR3 DNA follows: TGTGCCAGAAGCCGGGACAGGGGTGGGAATGAGCAGTTCTTC.